The T cell receptor (beta chain) described here comes from a study of OX40 agonist ivuxolimab in advanced cancers. Study context: While on treatment, patients had intravenous ivuxolimab at 0.01 to 10 mg/kg every 2 weeks.

Germline loops: CDR1 MNHNY, CDR2 SVGAGI (reference sequence). Trimming took 5 bases from V and 8 from J, leaving 19 bases between them. This CDR3 spans 15 amino acids. The data were produced by immunoSEQ multiplex PCR, yet TCRdb's version contains in-frame clones alone and is incomplete. The data show roughly 63,000 clones, about 89% seen once. A note on this clone: The antigen is not known.

Whole-study results and caveats: Both CD4+ and CD8+ T cell populations in blood had undergone clonal expansion by week 6 at 0.1 to 3.0 mg/kg.

Sequenced material: CD4+ or CD8+ T cells sorted from blood, taken in a trial of the OX40 agonist ivuxolimab. The clonotype originates from an adult with an advanced solid tumor such as melanoma, head and neck, liver or kidney cancer. The J gene is TRBJ2-4, the V gene TRBV6-6, with D perhaps TRBD1 or TRBD2 (5 bases each). The CDR3 nucleotides read TGTGCCAGCAGTCCAGGGAACACACTGGAGGACATTCAGTACTTC. This sequence encodes CASSPGNTLEDIQYF.